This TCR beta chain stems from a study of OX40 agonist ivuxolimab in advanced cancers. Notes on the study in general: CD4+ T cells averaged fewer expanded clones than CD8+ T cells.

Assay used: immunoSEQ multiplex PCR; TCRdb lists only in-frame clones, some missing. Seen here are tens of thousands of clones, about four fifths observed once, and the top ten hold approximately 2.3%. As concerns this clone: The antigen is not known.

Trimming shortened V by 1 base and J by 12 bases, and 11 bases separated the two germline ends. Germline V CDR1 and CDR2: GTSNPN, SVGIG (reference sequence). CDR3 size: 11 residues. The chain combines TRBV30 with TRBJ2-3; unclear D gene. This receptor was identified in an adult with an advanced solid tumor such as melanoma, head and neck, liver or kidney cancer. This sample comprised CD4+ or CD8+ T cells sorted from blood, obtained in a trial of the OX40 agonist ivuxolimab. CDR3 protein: CAWSAGYLQYF. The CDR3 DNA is TGTGCCTGGAGTGCCGGGTACTTACAGTATTTT. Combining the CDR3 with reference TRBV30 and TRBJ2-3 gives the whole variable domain SQTIHQWPATLVQPVGSPLSLECTVEGTSNPNLYWYRQAAGRGLQLLFYSVGIGQISSEVPQNLSASRPQDRQFILSSKKLLLSDSGFYLCAWSAGYLQYFGPGTRLTVL.